The present TCR beta chain was sequenced within a study of cytomegalovirus exposure and HLA in healthy donors. Regarding the study as a whole: At a 0.05 false discovery rate, a later analysis found approximately 15,000 TCR beta sequences to be associated with HLA alleles.

For this clone: Its antigen is unidentified.

PCR amplification relied on 60 Vbeta primers (plus 13 Jbeta primers). Profiled with immunoSEQ multiplex PCR; TCRdb holds only in-frame clones, not every one. The sample includes under 200,000 clones, more than 70% of them seen just once. The CDR3 runs 15 residues. V gave up 6 bases and J gave up 0 bases, with 13 bases separating them. Germline CDR1 reads MNHEY; CDR2 reads SMNVEV (reference sequence). The clonotype was recovered from a male donor in good health and CMV-seronegative. Source material: PBMCs. The V gene is TRBV27, the J gene TRBJ2-3; maybe TRBD2 (5 bases). DNA of the CDR3: TGTGCCAGCAGCAACCGCGGGTTTAGCACAGATACGCAGTATTTT. Translated: CASSNRGFSTDTQYF.